This T cell receptor (beta chain) appears in the sequencing data of a study of CD8+ T cells in alopecia areata. This clone came up once. Its target is not known. Study-level results: Normal scalp had lower clonality than lesional scalp, with alopecia totalis/universalis lesions showing this most strongly.

The CDR3 is 15 amino acids. Germline values: CDR1 SQVTM, CDR2 ANQGSEA. With 6 bases clipped from V and 7 bases from J, the junction kept 11 bases outside the gene matches. cDNA serving as the sequencing template came from extracted, reverse transcribed RNA. Using immunoSEQ multiplex PCR, the repertoire was profiled, and TCRdb retains in-frame clones only, with some absent. The table has more than 95,000 clones, 40% to 55% seen once. This chain joins TRBV29-1 and TRBJ2-1; 11 nucleotides match TRBD2. The TCR sequence derives from a human donor with alopecia areata. The specimen sequenced was NKG2D-low CD8+ T cells sorted from blood. CDR3 DNA sequence: TGCAGCGTCGTACCCCGGGCTAGCGGGAGGAATGAGCAGTTCTTC. Amino acids: CSVVPRASGRNEQFF.